This T cell receptor (beta chain) is from a study of PD-1 blockade in classical Hodgkin lymphoma. CDR3 length: 16 amino acids. The V gene's germline CDR1 is GTSNPN and CDR2 SVGIG (reference sequence). Losses at the gene ends were 1 base for V and 4 bases for J; bases not matched to a gene: 8. The time point here: cycle 4 day 1 (C4D1), after less than seven weeks of nivolumab. All patients experienced relapse after autologous stem cell transplantation, and brentuximab vedotin exposure was variable. Out of thawed PBMCs, magnetic negative selection purified CD4+ T cells. Repertoires were generated with immunoSEQ multiplex PCR, while TCRdb's copy carries only in-frame clones and drops some. The sample has 10,000 to 15,000 clones, about four fifths seen once.

The sequence was obtained from a human donor with classical Hodgkin lymphoma. This chain links TRBV30 with TRBJ1-4; TRBD1 matches 8 bases. The material sequenced was CD4+ T cells from blood, taken before the fourth cycle of nivolumab. CDR3 sequence reads: CAWSGRQGHNNEKLFF. CDR3 DNA: TGTGCCTGGAGTGGGAGACAGGGGCATAATAATGAAAAACTGTTTTTT.